The entry below gives a single T cell receptor (beta chain) sequence along with its context. The target antigen is unknown. The data are from a study of T-cell reconstitution after alpha-beta-depleted transplantation in children. The V and J ends lost 6 bases and 7 bases respectively, with 30 bases between them. Germline CDR1 is DFQATT and CDR2 is SNEGSKA (reference sequence). There are 17 residues in the CDR3. Study conclusions and caveats: High day-60 TCRbeta diversity in some patients came from surviving recipient T cells and thymic progenitors. Roughly two months post-transplant, alpha-beta T cells reportedly originated from several hundred graft clones that had expanded. From newly produced T cells came most of the T-cell counts and diversity one year after transplant.

The TCRbeta library incorporated unique molecular identifiers. TCRdb used MiXCR to reprocess the PCR reads, holding one entry per CDR3 protein. Seen here are around 580,000 distinct CDR3 sequences, about a quarter observed once, and the top ten hold about a third. Sequencing was performed on PBMCs, taken before TCRalphabeta/CD19-depleted stem cell transplant. The clonotype originates from a boy in the first two years of life with Wiskott-Aldrich syndrome, due to receive a stem cell transplant. The J gene is TRBJ1-2, the V gene TRBV20-1, with D possibly being TRBD1 (6 bases). The CDR3 region has the DNA TGCAGTGCCACTACAGGGATCCAATCCTTAATCGGGGGTGGCTACACCTTC. Translating gives CSATTGIQSLIGGGYTF.